This T cell receptor beta chain derives from a study of identifying expanded T cells in peripheral blood. V was pared by 6 bases and J by 1 base, with 10 bases between. CDR1 and CDR2 (germline): MNHEY, SMNVEV (reference sequence). CDR3 length: 14 residues. Only in-frame clones appear in the TCRdb table, and some are missing; sequencing was by immunoSEQ multiplex PCR. Here the sample spans 65,000 to 95,000 clones, over 80% being singletons. Sequenced: blood. The genes are TRBV27 and TRBJ2-4, with D perhaps TRBD2 (6 bases). The receptor comes from a person between 18 and 75 years old in good health. CDR3 nucleotides: TGTGCCAGCAGGCGGGGTGGTGCCAAAAACATTCAGTACTTC. Translated, it gives CASRRGGAKNIQYF.